The rows below give T cell receptor beta chains drawn from one sample of a study of control samples from healthy donors and cancer patients. Some clones are missing from TCRdb's copy, which holds only in-frame ones; the method was immunoSEQ multiplex PCR. The sample holds 150,000 or so clones, just under 95% seen once. Input material: blood. These receptors were collected from a man in his late teens or twenties in good health. Both conserved end residues are part of each CDR3. D genes are given only for firm matches. Clone size, where shown, is once, few, many, or a class for clones that have expanded.

NA NA TRBJ2-1 14 TRBV15 TGTGCCACCAGCAGAGAAAGGGGGACCGACCAGCAGTTCTTC CATSRERGTDQQFF
NA NA TRBJ2-3 15 TRBV7-2 TGTGCCAGCAGCAACCGGGACTCACGCACAGATACGCAGTATTTT CASSNRDSRTDTQYF
NA NA TRBJ1-4 13 TRBV3-1/TRBV3-2 TGTGCCAGCAGCCAAGAAGTGGGTGAAAAACTGTTTTTT CASSQEVGEKLFF
NA NA TRBJ1-1 15 TRBV19 TGTGCCAGTAGTTTATCGTCTATGGGGCTAGGGGGTGCTTTCTTT CASSLSSMGLGGAFF
NA NA TRBJ1-1 12 TRBV2 TGTGCCAGCATCCGAGGCGGTTCTGAAGCTTTCTTT CASIRGGSEAFF
NA NA TRBJ1-1 13 TRBV7-9 TGTGCCAGCACCGACGGTCCGGGCACTGAAGCTTTCTTT CASTDGPGTEAFF
NA once TRBJ2-1 17 TRBV7-9 TGTGCCAGCAGTTTTTCGCTCCGGGGCTCGGCGCGAGGTGAGCAGTTCTTC CASSFSLRGSARGEQFF
NA NA TRBJ2-5 14 TRBV6-5 TGTGCCAGCAGACAGTCCAGGGTTCCCGAGACCCAGTACTTC CASRQSRVPETQYF
NA NA TRBJ1-4 13 TRBV28 TGTGCCATCAGCGGGGAGGCTTCTGAAAAACTGTTTTTT CAISGEASEKLFF
NA NA TRBJ2-5 13 TRBV4-1 TGCGCCAGCAGCCTGTCCGCCCCGGAGACCCAGTACTTC CASSLSAPETQYF
NA NA TRBJ2-7 16 TRBV3-1/TRBV3-2 TGTGCCAGCAGCCCGGTCGCGGCTAGCTTCGTGAACGAGCAGTACTTC CASSPVAASFVNEQYF
NA NA TRBJ2-2 11 TRBV3-1/TRBV3-2 TGTGCCAGCGCTAACACCGGGGAGCTGTTTTTT CASANTGELFF
NA once TRBJ2-7 14 TRBV19 TGTGCCAGTAGCAATCCGGGACGCGGGTACGAGCAGTACTTC CASSNPGRGYEQYF
TRBD1 NA TRBJ1-4 15 TRBV2 TGTGCCAGCTTGAGCCGGTGGGACAGGGGCGAAAAACTGTTTTTT CASLSRWDRGEKLFF
NA NA TRBJ1-2 13 TRBV29-1 TGCAGCGCCGAGGTACAGAGCCGCTATGGCTACACCTTC CSAEVQSRYGYTF
NA NA TRBJ2-2 14 TRBV9 TGTGCCAGCAGCGGACAGTTGTACACCGGGGAGCTGTTTTTT CASSGQLYTGELFF
NA NA TRBJ1-1 15 TRBV18 TGTGCCAGCTCACCGGTCCGCTCCACGAACACTGAAGCTTTCTTT CASSPVRSTNTEAFF
TRBD2 NA TRBJ2-3 16 TRBV6-1 TGTGCCAGCAGTGAAGCGGGCGGGGGGGCCGTAGATACGCAGTATTTT CASSEAGGGAVDTQYF
NA NA TRBJ2-1 13 TRBV6-5 TGTGCCAGCCGCCCTGATCTTTACAATGAGCAGTTCTTC CASRPDLYNEQFF
NA NA TRBJ1-5 15 TRBV6-6 TGTGCCAGCAGTTATTGGGGGGGCGAGAATCAGCCCCAGCATTTT CASSYWGGENQPQHF
NA NA TRBJ2-5 14 TRBV7-2 TGTGCCAGCAGCTTGTTGGGGTTCCGGGAGACCCAGTACTTC CASSLLGFRETQYF
NA NA TRBJ1-2 15 TRBV2 TGTGCCAGCAGTGAGGACACTCATAGGGGTTATGGCTACACCTTC CASSEDTHRGYGYTF
NA NA TRBJ2-7 14 TRBV5-1 TGCGCCAGCAGCTTGGCTGCCAGGGGCTACGAGCAGTACTTC CASSLAARGYEQYF
TRBD2 NA TRBJ2-1 16 TRBV9 TGTGCCAGCAGCTTGGCGGGGGGGATTACCTACAATGAGCAGTTCTTC CASSLAGGITYNEQFF
NA NA TRBJ1-2 14 TRBV27 TGTGCCAGCAGTCCCCAGGTCACACAGGGTGGCTACACCTTC CASSPQVTQGGYTF
TRBD1 NA TRBJ2-7 15 TRBV2 TGTGCCAGCAGGAACACCGGGACAGGGAGGAACGAGCAGTACTTC CASRNTGTGRNEQYF
TRBD1 NA TRBJ1-3 14 TRBV9 TGTGCCAGCGCCAGGGGGGGCTCTGGAAACACCATATATTTT CASARGGSGNTIYF
NA once TRBJ2-7 12 TRBV7-9 TGTGCCAGCAGCTTATACGGTGACCGCTATCACTTC CASSLYGDRYHF
TRBD2 NA TRBJ2-1 15 TRBV27 TGTGCCAGCAGCTACCGACTAGCGGGGAACAATGAGCAGTTCTTC CASSYRLAGNNEQFF
NA NA TRBJ1-4 10 TRBV19 TGTGCCAGTCCCCTCGAACAACTGTTTTTT CASPLEQLFF
TRBD1 NA TRBJ1-5 15 TRBV30 TGTGCCTGGAGTGTACAGGGGGGGAGCAATCAGCCCCAGCATTTT CAWSVQGGSNQPQHF
TRBD1 NA TRBJ2-4 14 TRBV5-1 TGCGCCAGCAGCTTGTTCGGACAGGGGGCGGTTCAGTACTTC CASSLFGQGAVQYF
NA NA TRBJ1-1 14 TRBV5-1 TGCGCCAGCAGCTTGGCTGGGGGGGATCTTGGGGCTTTCTTT CASSLAGGDLGAFF
TRBD2 NA TRBJ2-2 16 TRBV10-3 TGTGCCATCAGTGAGTCACTAGCGGGGGACACCGGGGAGCTGTTTTTT CAISESLAGDTGELFF
NA NA TRBJ1-2 17 TRBV2 TGTGCCAGCAGTCCGATTGGGGCCGGCGGCCCGTGGGGTGGCTACACCTTC CASSPIGAGGPWGGYTF
NA NA TRBJ2-3 13 TRBV5-6 TGTGCCAGCAGCTTGACAGGTCGGGCTACGCAGTATTTT CASSLTGRATQYF
NA once TRBJ1-2 14 TRBV5-1 TGCGCCAGCAGAAGCGGCCACACGAACTATGGCTACACCTTC CASRSGHTNYGYTF
TRBD1 NA TRBJ2-7 15 TRBV6-5 TGTGCCAGCAGTTACCAGGGACAGGGCTCCTACGAGCAGTACTTC CASSYQGQGSYEQYF
TRBD2 NA TRBJ2-7 14 TRBV27 TGTGCCAGCACCCTGACTAGCGGGTCCCACGAGCAGTACTTC CASTLTSGSHEQYF
NA NA TRBJ2-7 13 TRBV5-1 TGCGCCAGCAGCCGCCGCCCCTCCTACGAGCAGTACTTC CASSRRPSYEQYF
NA NA TRBJ1-2 13 TRBV25-1 TGTGCCAGCAGTCCAGGTCCCACCTATGGCTACACCTTC CASSPGPTYGYTF
TRBD1 NA TRBJ2-7 13 TRBV12-3/TRBV12-4 TGTGCCACCTCGGGACAGGGCGTTGGGGAGCAGTACTTC CATSGQGVGEQYF
NA NA TRBJ1-6 15 TRBV30 TGTGCCTGGACCGACGACAAGGTAAGGGGTTCACCCCTCCACTTT CAWTDDKVRGSPLHF
NA NA TRBJ1-2 13 TRBV12-3/TRBV12-4 TGTGCCAGCAGTGTCCGGACAGAGGGTGGCTACACCTTC CASSVRTEGGYTF
NA once TRBJ1-6 14 TRBV4-1 TGCGCCAGCAGCCAAGATAGGGTGCGCTCACCCCTCCACTTT CASSQDRVRSPLHF
NA NA TRBJ2-1 13 TRBV6-5 TGTGCCAGCAAGAACGGAGGGGCAGGTGAGCAGTTCTTC CASKNGGAGEQFF
NA NA TRBJ2-1 14 TRBV19 TGTGCCAGTAGTGTAGACGACGTCTACAATGAGCAGTTCTTC CASSVDDVYNEQFF
TRBD1 NA TRBJ1-2 13 TRBV7-2 TGTGCCAGCAGCCACGACAGGGTAGCTGGCTACACCTTC CASSHDRVAGYTF
TRBD2 NA TRBJ2-3 17 TRBV5-1 TGCGCCAGCAGCTTGGGAGTGCGGCGGGGGGGCACAGATACGCAGTATTTT CASSLGVRRGGTDTQYF
NA NA TRBJ2-7 13 TRBV6-6 TGTGCCAGCAGACCAAGGCCTTTCGGGAAGCAGTACTTC CASRPRPFGKQYF
TRBD1 NA TRBJ1-2 15 TRBV7-6 TGTGCCAGCAGCGGGTGGGACAGGGGCAGCTATGGCTACACCTTC CASSGWDRGSYGYTF
TRBD1 NA TRBJ1-4 15 TRBV6-1 TGTGCCAGCAGTGAAGCTAGAGACAGGGGAGAAAAACTGTTTTTT CASSEARDRGEKLFF
NA NA TRBJ1-1 17 TRBV5-4 TGTGCCAGCACCGAGAGGTCAGATCGGGGGCTGGGTACTGAAGCTTTCTTT CASTERSDRGLGTEAFF